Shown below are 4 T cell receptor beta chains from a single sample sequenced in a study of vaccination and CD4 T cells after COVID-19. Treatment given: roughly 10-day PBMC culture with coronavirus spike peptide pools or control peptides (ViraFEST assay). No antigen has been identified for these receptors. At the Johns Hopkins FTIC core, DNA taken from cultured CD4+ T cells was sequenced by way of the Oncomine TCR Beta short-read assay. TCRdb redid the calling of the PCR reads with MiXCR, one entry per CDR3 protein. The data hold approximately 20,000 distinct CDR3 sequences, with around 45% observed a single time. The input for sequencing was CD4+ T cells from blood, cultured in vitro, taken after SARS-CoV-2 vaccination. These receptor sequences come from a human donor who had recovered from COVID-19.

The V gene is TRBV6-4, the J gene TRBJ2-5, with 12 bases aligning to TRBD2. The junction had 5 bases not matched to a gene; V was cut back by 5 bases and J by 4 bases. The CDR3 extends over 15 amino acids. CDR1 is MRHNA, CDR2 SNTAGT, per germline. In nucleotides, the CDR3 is TGTGCCAGCAGTAATCCGACTAGCGGGGGAGAGACCCAGTACTTC. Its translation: CASSNPTSGGETQYF.

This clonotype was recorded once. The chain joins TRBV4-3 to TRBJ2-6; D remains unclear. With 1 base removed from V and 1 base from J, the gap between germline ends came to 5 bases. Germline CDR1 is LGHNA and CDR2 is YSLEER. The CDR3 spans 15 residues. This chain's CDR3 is CASSQGQSGANVLTF. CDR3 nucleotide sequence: TGCGCCAGCAGCCAAGGTCAGTCTGGGGCCAACGTCCTGACTTTC.

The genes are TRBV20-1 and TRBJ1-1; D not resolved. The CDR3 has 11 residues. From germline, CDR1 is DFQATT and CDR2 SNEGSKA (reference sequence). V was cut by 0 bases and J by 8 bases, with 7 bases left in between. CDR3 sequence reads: CSARDPPEAFF. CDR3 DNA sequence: TGCAGTGCTAGAGATCCTCCAGAAGCTTTCTTT.

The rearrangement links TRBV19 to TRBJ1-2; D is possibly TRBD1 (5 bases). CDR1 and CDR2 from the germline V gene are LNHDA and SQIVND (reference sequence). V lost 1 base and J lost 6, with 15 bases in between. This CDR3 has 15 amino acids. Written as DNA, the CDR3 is TGTGCCAGTAGTATAGGTCAGGGAAGTGGGCATGGCTACACCTTC. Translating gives CASSIGQGSGHGYTF.